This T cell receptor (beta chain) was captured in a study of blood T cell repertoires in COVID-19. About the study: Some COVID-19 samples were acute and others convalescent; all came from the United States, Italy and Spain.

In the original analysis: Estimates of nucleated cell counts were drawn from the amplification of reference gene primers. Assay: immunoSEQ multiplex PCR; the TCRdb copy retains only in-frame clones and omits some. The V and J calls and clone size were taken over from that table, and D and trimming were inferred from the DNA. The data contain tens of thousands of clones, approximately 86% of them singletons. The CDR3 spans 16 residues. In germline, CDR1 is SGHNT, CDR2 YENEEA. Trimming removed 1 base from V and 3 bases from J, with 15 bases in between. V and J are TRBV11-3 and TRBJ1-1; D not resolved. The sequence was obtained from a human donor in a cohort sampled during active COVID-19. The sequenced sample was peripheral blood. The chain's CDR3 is CASSLVIRRVDTEAFF. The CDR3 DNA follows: TGTGCCAGCAGCTTAGTGATTCGGAGGGTCGACACTGAAGCTTTCTTT.